This T cell receptor (beta chain) came from a study of cytomegalovirus exposure and HLA in healthy donors. Findings and caveats of the study: Later analysis demonstrated an association between a missense DCLRE1C variant and TCR beta V- and J-gene trimming. The dataset shows that most TCR sequences were rare, while some public TCRs occurred in many donors. Previously analyzed data showed that most TCR beta V segments were productive at a frequency of about 87% or about 30%.

Use of 60 Vbeta and 13 Jbeta primers characterized the PCR. Authors' methods: In a later analysis, around 10 million of about 80 million unique beta chains occurred in at least two donors. Measured with immunoSEQ multiplex PCR; TCRdb has only the in-frame clones, and not every one. V and J calls and clone size are those listed in that table; D and trimming were worked out from the DNA. The sample holds almost 80,000 clones; about two thirds are singletons and the top ten take 6.5% to 7.5%. With regard to this clone: As yet, its antigen is unknown.

Sequencing was done on a sample of PBMCs. The source of this sequence is a woman between 45 and 65 years old in good health and CMV-seropositive.

Here the CDR3 DNA reads TGCGCCAGCATTGTAGGGACAGGGGGTGGCGAGACCCAGTACTTC. This codes for CASIVGTGGGETQYF. The chain carries TRBV10-1 and TRBJ2-5, with 11 bases lining up with TRBD1. J gave up 5 bases and V 7 bases, and 9 bases lay outside the gene matches. This CDR3 spans 15 amino acids. CDR1 WNHNN and CDR2 SYGVQD come from the germline V gene (reference sequence).